The sequence of this TCR beta chain was determined in a study of CD8+CD57+ T cells in acquired aplastic anemia. In the study overall: Sorted CD4+ plus CD8+ cells gave DNA averaging around 3.2 ug. Study observations and caveats: Patients and controls shared 25 to 30 CD8+ CDR3 sequences, which appeared highly expressed in patients and within their immunodominant clones. Patient and control CD8+ Simpson's diversity was not significantly different.

This clonotype was counted a few times. The antigen remains unidentified. The TCR beta profiling, which covered VDJ combination and CDR3 sequence, was carried out using genomic DNA as the template. In TCRdb, the reads were re-called with MiXCR into one record per CDR3 protein. Of 310,000 or so distinct CDR3 sequences in the sample, under 60% were seen once. V gave up 6 bases and J gave up 4 bases; unmatched junction bases: 5. Germline V gene lookup returns CDR1 SGHTA and CDR2 FQGNSA. The CDR3 extends over 14 amino acids. Patients sequenced had flow cytometry evidence of CD8+CD57+ cell expansion. Source material: sorted CD4+, CD8+, or CD8+CD57+ T cells (not recorded which) from PBMCs. The rearrangement links TRBV7-2 to TRBJ2-7, with 11 bases matching TRBD2. The clonotype originates from a human donor with aplastic anemia. CDR3 amino acids: CASSSSSGRYEQYF. CDR3 sequence (DNA): TGTGCCAGCAGTAGCTCTAGCGGGAGGTACGAGCAGTACTTC. Looking up the rest from reference TRBV7-2 and TRBJ2-7 gives the full variable domain: GAGVSQSPSNKVTEKGKDVELRCDPISGHTALYWYRQSLGQGLEFLIYFQGNSAPDKSGLPSDRFSAERTGGSVSTLTIQRTQQEDSAVYLCASSSSSGRYEQYFGPGTRLTVT.